The clone carrying this TCR beta chain occurred many times. Antigen: not known. These data originate in a study of T cells in Graves' hyperthyroidism and ophthalmopathy. The CDR3 loop spans 16 amino acids. V gave up 4 bases and J gave up 7 bases, with 23 bases separating them. CDR1 is SGHDT and CDR2 is YYEEEE in the germline V gene. Study results and caveats: The model identified upcoming ophthalmopathy a median 6.5 months ahead of onset. Patients with ophthalmopathy were separated from those with stable hyperthyroidism by a 13 V-J model.

There were TCR beta CDR3 regions amplified from RNA transcripts. First-round RT-PCR with HTBI primers amplified the TCR CDR3 region. TCRdb redid the calling of the multiplex PCR reads with MiXCR, one entry per CDR3 protein. This table has 300,000 or so distinct CDR3 sequences, under 25% appearing once. This chain connects TRBV5-6 to TRBJ1-2, with TRBD1 as a possible D gene (5 bases). The receptor's source is a woman aged 45 to 65 with Graves' hyperthyroidism. Sequenced sample: blood. The CDR3 loop reads CASSGTGTGGSGGYTF. The CDR3 nucleotides are TGTGCCAGCAGCGGGACCGGGACGGGAGGCAGCGGTGGCTACACCTTC.